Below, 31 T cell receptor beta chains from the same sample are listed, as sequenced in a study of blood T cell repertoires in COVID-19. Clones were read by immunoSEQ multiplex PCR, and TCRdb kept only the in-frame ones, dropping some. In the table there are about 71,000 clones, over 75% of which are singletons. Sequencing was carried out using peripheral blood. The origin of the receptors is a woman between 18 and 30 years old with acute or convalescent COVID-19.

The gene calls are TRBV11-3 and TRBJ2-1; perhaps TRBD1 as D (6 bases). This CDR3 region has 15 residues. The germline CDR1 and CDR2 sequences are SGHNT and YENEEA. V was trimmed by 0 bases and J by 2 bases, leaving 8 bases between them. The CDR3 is CASSLEAGAYNEQFF. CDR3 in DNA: TGTGCCAGCAGCTTAGAAGCAGGGGCCTACAATGAGCAGTTCTTC.

The CDR3 bases are TGTGCCAGCAGCCAAGACAGGGATGTCGAGCAGTACTTC. It yields the protein CASSQDRDVEQYF. The V and J genes are TRBV11-2 and TRBJ2-7; 7 nucleotides agree with TRBD1. From germline, CDR1 is SGHAT and CDR2 FQNNGV. This CDR3 is 13 amino acids long. V gave up 5 bases and J gave up 6 bases; unmatched junction bases: 7.

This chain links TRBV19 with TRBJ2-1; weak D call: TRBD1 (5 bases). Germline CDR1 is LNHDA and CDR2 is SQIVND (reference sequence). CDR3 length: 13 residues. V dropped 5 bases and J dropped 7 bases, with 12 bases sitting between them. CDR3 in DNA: TGTGCCAGTAGTCAGGGATCGTGGAATGAGCAGTTCTTC. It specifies CASSQGSWNEQFF. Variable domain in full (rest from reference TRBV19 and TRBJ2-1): DGGITQSPKYLFRKEGQNVTLSCEQNLNHDAMYWYRQDPGQGLRLIYYSQIVNDFQKGDIAEGYSVSREKKESFPLTVTSAQKNPTAFYLCASSQGSWNEQFFGPGTRLTVL.

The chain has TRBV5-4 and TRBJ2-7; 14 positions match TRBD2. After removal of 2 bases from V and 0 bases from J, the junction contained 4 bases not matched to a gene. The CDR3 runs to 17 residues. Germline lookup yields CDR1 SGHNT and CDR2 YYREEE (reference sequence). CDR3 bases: TGTGCCAGCAGCTTCGGACTAGCGGGGGGCAGCTCCTACGAGCAGTACTTC. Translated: CASSFGLAGGSSYEQYF.

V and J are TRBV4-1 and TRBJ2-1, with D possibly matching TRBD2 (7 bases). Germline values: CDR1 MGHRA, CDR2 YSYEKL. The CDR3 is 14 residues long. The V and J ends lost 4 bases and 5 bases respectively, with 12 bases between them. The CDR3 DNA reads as TGCGCCAGCAGCCGGGGGGGCAGGGACAATGAGCAGTTCTTC. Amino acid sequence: CASSRGGRDNEQFF.

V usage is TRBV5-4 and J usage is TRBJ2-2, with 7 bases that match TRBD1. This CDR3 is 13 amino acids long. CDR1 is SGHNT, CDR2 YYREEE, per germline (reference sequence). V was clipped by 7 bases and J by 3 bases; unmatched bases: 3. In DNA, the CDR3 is TGTGCCAGCGGGACAGTTGACACCGGGGAGCTGTTTTTT. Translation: CASGTVDTGELFF.

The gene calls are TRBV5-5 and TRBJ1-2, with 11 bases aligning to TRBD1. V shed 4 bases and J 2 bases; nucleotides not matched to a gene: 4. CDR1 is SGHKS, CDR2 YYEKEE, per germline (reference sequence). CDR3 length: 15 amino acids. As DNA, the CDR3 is TGTGCCAGCAGCCACAGGACAGGGGGCAACTATGGCTACACCTTC. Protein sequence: CASSHRTGGNYGYTF.

CDR3 residues: CASSLSAGGSYEQYF. DNA for the CDR3: TGTGCCAGCAGTTTGTCTGCGGGGGGCTCCTACGAGCAGTACTTC. The chain links TRBV27 to TRBJ2-7; 8 bases match TRBD2. V lost 3 bases, J lost 0 bases, and 4 bases stayed unmatched. The germline V gene encodes CDR1 MNHEY and CDR2 SMNVEV (reference sequence). This CDR3 has 15 residues.

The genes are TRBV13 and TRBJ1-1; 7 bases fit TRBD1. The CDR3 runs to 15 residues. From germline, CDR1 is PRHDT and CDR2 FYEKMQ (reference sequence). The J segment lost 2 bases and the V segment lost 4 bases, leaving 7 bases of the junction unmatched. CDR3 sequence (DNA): TGTGCCAGCAGCTCAACTGGGACAGAAAACACTGAAGCTTTCTTT. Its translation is CASSSTGTENTEAFF.

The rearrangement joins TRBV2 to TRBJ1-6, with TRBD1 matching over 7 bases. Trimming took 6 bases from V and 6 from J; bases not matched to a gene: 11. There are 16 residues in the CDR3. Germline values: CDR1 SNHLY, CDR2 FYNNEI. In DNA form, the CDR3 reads TGTGCCAGCAGCGAAATTCGTCAGGGGGGTAATTCACCCCTCCACTTT. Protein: CASSEIRQGGNSPLHF. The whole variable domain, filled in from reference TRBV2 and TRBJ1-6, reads EPEVTQTPSHQVTQMGQEVILRCVPISNHLYFYWYRQILGQKVEFLVSFYNNEISEKSEIFDDQFSVERPDGSNFTLKIRSTKLEDSAMYFCASSEIRQGGNSPLHFGNGTRLTVT.

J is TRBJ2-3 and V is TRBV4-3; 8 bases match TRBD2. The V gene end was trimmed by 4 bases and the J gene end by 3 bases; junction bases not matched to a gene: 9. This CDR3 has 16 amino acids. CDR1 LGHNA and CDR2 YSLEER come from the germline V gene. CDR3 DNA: TGCGCCAGCAGCCCCGGACTAGCTGGATTAACAGATACGCAGTATTTT. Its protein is CASSPGLAGLTDTQYF.

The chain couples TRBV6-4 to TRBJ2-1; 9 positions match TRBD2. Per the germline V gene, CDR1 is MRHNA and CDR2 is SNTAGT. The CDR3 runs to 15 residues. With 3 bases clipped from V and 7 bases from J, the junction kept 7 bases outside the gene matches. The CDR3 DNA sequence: TGTGCCAGCAGTGAAGGGGCTAGCGGGGAGAATGAGCAGTTCTTC. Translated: CASSEGASGENEQFF.

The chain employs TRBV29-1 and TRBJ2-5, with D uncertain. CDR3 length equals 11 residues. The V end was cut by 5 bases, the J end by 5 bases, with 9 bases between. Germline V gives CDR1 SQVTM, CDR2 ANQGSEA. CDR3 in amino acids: CSVSLLETQYF. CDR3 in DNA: TGCAGCGTTTCATTGTTGGAGACCCAGTACTTC.

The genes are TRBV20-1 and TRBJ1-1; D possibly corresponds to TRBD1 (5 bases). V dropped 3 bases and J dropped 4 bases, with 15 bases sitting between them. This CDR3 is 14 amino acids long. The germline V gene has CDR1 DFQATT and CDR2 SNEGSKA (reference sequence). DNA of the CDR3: TGCAGTGCTAGTAGCGGAGCGGGGGTCACTGAAGCTTTCTTT. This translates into CSASSGAGVTEAFF.

The CDR3 DNA is TGTGCCAGCAGCTTAGGACTCGGGACACGGGAAGCTTTCTTT. The encoded protein is CASSLGLGTREAFF. The chain couples TRBV11-2 to TRBJ1-1; TRBD1 is a possible D gene (6 bases). The germline V gene encodes CDR1 SGHAT and CDR2 FQNNGV. V was cut by 1 base and J by 8 bases, with 14 bases left in between. CDR3 length equals 14 residues.

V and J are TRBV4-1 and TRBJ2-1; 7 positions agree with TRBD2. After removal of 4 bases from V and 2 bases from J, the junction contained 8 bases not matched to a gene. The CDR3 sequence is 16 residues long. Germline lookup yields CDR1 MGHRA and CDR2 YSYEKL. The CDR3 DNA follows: TGCGCCAGCAGCCCTATAGCGGGCCTGACCTACAATGAGCAGTTCTTC. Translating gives CASSPIAGLTYNEQFF.

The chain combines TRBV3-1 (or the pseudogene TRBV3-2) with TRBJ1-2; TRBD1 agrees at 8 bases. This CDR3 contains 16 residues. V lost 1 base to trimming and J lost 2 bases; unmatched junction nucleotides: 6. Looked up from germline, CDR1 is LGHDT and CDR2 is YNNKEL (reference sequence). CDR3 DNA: TGTGCCAGCAGCCAAGCCTCCTGGACAGGGAACTATGGCTACACCTTC. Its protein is CASSQASWTGNYGYTF.

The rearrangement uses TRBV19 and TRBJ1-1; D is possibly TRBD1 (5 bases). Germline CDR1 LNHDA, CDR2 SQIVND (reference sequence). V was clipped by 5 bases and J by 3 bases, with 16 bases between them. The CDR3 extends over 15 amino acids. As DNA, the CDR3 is TGTGCCAGTAGTGCTTCGGTAGGGGCCGACACTGAAGCTTTCTTT. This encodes CASSASVGADTEAFF.

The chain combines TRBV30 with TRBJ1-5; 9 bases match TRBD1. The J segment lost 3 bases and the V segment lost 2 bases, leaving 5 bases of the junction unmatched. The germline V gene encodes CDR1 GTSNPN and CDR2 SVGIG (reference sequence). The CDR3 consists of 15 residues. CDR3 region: CAWSRDRASNQPQHF. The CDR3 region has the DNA TGTGCCTGGAGTCGGGACAGGGCCTCCAATCAGCCCCAGCATTTT.

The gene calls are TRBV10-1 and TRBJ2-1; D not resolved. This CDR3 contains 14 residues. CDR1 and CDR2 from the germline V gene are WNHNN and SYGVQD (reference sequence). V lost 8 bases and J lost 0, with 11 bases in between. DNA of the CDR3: TGCGCCAGCCCCCCCCGGAGCTCCTACAATGAGCAGTTCTTC. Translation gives CASPPRSSYNEQFF.

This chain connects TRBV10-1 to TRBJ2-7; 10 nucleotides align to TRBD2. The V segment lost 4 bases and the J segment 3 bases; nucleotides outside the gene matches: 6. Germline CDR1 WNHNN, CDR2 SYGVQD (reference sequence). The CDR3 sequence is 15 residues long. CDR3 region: CASSGLAGLVYEQYF. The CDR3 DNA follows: TGCGCCAGCAGTGGACTAGCGGGTCTGGTCTACGAGCAGTACTTC.

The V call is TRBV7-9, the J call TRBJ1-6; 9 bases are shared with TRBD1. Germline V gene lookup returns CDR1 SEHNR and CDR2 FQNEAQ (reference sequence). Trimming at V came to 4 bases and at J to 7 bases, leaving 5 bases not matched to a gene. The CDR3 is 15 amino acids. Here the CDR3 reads CASSSQGQGNSPLHF. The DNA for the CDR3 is TGTGCCAGCAGCTCCCAGGGACAGGGAAATTCACCCCTCCACTTT.

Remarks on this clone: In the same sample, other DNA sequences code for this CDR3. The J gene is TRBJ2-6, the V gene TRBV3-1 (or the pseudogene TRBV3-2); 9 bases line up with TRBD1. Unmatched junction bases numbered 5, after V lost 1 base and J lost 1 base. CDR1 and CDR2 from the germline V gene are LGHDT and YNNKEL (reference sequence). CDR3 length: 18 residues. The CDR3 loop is CASSQGTGASSGANVLTF. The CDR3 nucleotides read TGTGCCAGCAGCCAAGGGACAGGGGCCTCGTCTGGGGCCAACGTCCTGACTTTC.

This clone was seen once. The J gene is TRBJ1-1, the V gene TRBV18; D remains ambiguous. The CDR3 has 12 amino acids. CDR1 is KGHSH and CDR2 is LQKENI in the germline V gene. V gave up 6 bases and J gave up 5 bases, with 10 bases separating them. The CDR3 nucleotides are TGTGCCAGCTCCGAGGGTTTTACTGAAGCTTTCTTT. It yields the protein CASSEGFTEAFF.

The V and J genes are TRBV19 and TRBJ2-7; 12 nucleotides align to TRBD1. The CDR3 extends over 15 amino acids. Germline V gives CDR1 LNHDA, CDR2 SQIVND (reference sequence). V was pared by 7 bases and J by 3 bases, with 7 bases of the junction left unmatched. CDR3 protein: CASIVGTGGLYEQYF. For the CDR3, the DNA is TGTGCCAGTATAGTCGGGACAGGGGGCCTCTACGAGCAGTACTTC.

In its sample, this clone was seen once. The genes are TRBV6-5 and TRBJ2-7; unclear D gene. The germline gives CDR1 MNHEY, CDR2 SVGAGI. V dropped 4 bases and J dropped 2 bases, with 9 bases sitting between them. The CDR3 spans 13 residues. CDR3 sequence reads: CASSLSLTYEQYF. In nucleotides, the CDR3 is TGTGCCAGCAGTTTGAGCCTCACCTACGAGCAGTACTTC.

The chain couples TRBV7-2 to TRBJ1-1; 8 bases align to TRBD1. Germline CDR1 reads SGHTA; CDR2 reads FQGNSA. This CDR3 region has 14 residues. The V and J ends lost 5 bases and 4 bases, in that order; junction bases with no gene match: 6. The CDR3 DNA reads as TGTGCCAGCAGCATAAATACAGGGGGCACTGAAGCTTTCTTT. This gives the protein CASSINTGGTEAFF.

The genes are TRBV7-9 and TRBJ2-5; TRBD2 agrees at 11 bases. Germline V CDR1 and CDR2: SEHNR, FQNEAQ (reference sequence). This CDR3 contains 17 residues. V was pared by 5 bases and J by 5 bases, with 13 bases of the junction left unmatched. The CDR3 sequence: CASSPATLAGGWETQYF. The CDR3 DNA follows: TGTGCCAGCAGCCCAGCCACCCTAGCGGGGGGTTGGGAGACCCAGTACTTC.

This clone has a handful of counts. The CDR3 bases are TGCGCCAGCAGCTTGGGACAGGGGATCAATGAGCAGTTCTTC. The encoded protein is CASSLGQGINEQFF. The J gene is TRBJ2-1, the V gene TRBV5-1, with 8 nucleotides matching TRBD1. Germline loops: CDR1 SGHRS, CDR2 YFSETQ. V lost 0 bases to trimming and J lost 6 bases; unmatched junction nucleotides: 2. The CDR3 covers 14 residues. The variable domain in full, with the rest retrieved from reference TRBV5-1 and TRBJ2-1, is KAGVTQTPRYLIKTRGQQVTLSCSPISGHRSVSWYQQTPGQGLQFLFEYFSETQRNKGNFPGRFSGRQFSNSRSEMNVSTLELGDSALYLCASSLGQGINEQFFGPGTRLTVL.

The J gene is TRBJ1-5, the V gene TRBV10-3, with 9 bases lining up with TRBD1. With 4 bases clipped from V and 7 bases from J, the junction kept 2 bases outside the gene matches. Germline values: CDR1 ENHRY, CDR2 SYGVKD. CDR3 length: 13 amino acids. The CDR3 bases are TGTGCCATCAGTGGGGACAGGGAACAGCCCCAGCATTTT. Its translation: CAISGDREQPQHF.

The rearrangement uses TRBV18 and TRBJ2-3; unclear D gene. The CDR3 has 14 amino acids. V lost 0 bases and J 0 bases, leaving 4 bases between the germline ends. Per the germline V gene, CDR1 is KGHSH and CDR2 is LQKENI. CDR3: CASSPPSSTDTQYF. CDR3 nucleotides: TGTGCCAGCTCACCACCCTCCAGCACAGATACGCAGTATTTT.